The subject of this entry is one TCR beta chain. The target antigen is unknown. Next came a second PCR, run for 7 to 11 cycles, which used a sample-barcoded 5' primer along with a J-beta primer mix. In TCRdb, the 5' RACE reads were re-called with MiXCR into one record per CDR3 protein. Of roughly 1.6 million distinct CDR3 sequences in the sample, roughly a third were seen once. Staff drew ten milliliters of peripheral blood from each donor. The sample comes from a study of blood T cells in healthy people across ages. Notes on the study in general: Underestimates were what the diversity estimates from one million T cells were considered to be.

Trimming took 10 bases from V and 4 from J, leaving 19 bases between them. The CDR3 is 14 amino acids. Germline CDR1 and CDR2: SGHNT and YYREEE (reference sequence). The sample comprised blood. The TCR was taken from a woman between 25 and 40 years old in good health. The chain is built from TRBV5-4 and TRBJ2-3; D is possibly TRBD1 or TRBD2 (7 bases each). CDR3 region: CAGLDREGSDTQYF. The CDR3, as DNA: TGTGCCGGACTCGACAGGGAGGGGTCAGATACGCAGTATTTT.